This entry is about one TCR beta chain. Its antigen is still unknown. Trimming stripped 11 bases from V and 0 bases from J, with 8 bases between. The germline CDR1 and CDR2 sequences are LNHDA and SQIVND (reference sequence). The CDR3 spans 12 residues. This specimen comes from a study of cytotoxic CD8 clonotypes in ibrutinib-treated CLL. Study information: Partial responses numbered roughly 25 and complete responses 2; after a median about 72 months, 14 stayed remitted and approximately twelve progressed. Notes on the study in general: Rare overall, public clonotypes shrank or held steady under therapy. Baseline clonality, above age-matched healthy donor levels, tracked circulating CD8+ T-cell counts.

The planned depth of sequencing spanned 1 in 200,000 to 1 in 1 million T cells. TCRdb's table, derived via immunoSEQ multiplex PCR, lists solely in-frame clones and lacks some. The data show 50,000 to 75,000 clones, roughly 70% seen once. J is TRBJ1-3 and V is TRBV19; D perhaps matches TRBD1 (6 bases). The sample here was PBMCs, taken after 12 months of ibrutinib treatment. The receptor comes from a human donor with chronic lymphocytic leukemia. Here the CDR3 DNA reads TGTGCCGCAGGGGTCTCTGGAAACACCATATATTTT. Translating gives CAAGVSGNTIYF.